The 32 T cell receptor beta chains below come from one sample, sequenced in a study of CD8 T cells in Susac syndrome (dated by TCRdb to between 2019 and 2020). The library was obtained by the immunoSEQ multiplex PCR assay. RNA was extracted with the RNeasy kit and roughly 0.5 to 1 ug was reverse transcribed using random hexamers. TCRdb ran its own pipeline on the public reads, namely fastp trimming at Q25 and MiXCR clone calling, and kept in-frame beta chains. Every distinct CDR3 protein forms one entry, paired with its most common genes and DNA. This sample lists a few hundred thousand distinct CDR3 sequences; roughly 92% were detected once. Roughly 0.13% of the sample rests with the top ten. Sequenced input: CD8+ T cells from PBMCs. These receptors all come from a human donor with multiple sclerosis.

This clonotype was detected only once. The chain joins TRBV7-8 to TRBJ1-1; D is unresolved. Germline values: CDR1 SGHVS, CDR2 FQNEAQ. The CDR3 spans 14 residues. V lost 0 bases and J 5 bases, leaving 10 bases between the germline ends. DNA for the CDR3: TGTGCCAGCAGCTTAGCGGCGGGGAGGACTGAAGCTTTCTTT. Translated: CASSLAAGRTEAFF.

This clonotype was seen a single time. This chain joins TRBV15 and TRBJ2-5; no reliable D call. V was cut by 5 bases and J by 5 bases, with 15 bases left in between. The CDR3 is 14 amino acids. Germline lookup yields CDR1 LNHNV and CDR2 YYDKDF (reference sequence). The CDR3 reads CATSEVGVWETQYF. CDR3 nucleotides: TGTGCCACCAGCGAGGTGGGCGTCTGGGAGACCCAGTACTTC.

The chain joins TRBV19 to TRBJ2-5, with a possible D match to TRBD2 (6 bases). V lost 3 bases to trimming and J lost 4 bases, with 12 bases between them. The V gene's germline CDR1 is LNHDA and CDR2 SQIVND (reference sequence). CDR3 size: 14 residues. CDR3 sequence (DNA): TGTGCCAGTAGTATGTCAGCGGGTGTAGAGACCCAGTACTTC. Its protein product is CASSMSAGVETQYF.

This chain connects TRBV12-3 or TRBV12-4 to TRBJ1-6, with TRBD1 as a possible D gene (5 bases). CDR3 size: 12 residues. Trimming stripped 6 bases from V and 15 bases from J, with 15 bases between. The CDR3 DNA follows: TGTGCCAGCAGCACAGACCCGAGGGGCCTCCACTTT. Protein: CASSTDPRGLHF.

This chain connects TRBV18 to TRBJ2-7; maybe TRBD2 (6 bases). The CDR3 sequence is 13 residues long. Germline V gene sequence: CDR1 KGHSH, CDR2 LQKENI. The V end was cut by 6 bases, the J end by 0 bases, with 9 bases between. The CDR3 DNA sequence: TGTGCCAGCTCCCGGGAGCACTCCTACGAGCAGTACTTC. It encodes CASSREHSYEQYF.

The chain recombines TRBV6-6 with TRBJ2-7; D unclear. Germline V lookup: CDR1 MNHNY, CDR2 SVGAGI (reference sequence). This CDR3 is built from 11 residues. The germline V and J ends were trimmed by 10 bases and 3 bases, with 10 bases remaining between them. The CDR3 DNA sequence: TGTGCCATCTCCTCCCTCTACGAGCAGTACTTC. Translating gives CAISSLYEQYF.

The chain links TRBV10-1 to TRBJ1-1; D gene uncertain. Germline lookup yields CDR1 WNHNN and CDR2 SYGVQD (reference sequence). CDR3 size: 12 residues. V dropped 1 base and J dropped 6 bases, with 6 bases sitting between them. CDR3 nucleotides: TGCGCCAGCAGTGAGTTAATGGCTGAAGCTTTCTTT. Its protein product is CASSELMAEAFF.

This clonotype was observed a single time. The J gene is TRBJ2-7, the V gene TRBV12-3 or TRBV12-4; 8 bases are a match to TRBD1. The CDR3 consists of 14 residues. V dropped 6 bases and J dropped 4; count of bases not matched to a gene: 8. The DNA for the CDR3 is TGTGCCAGCAGCGCCGGGACAGGACTATACGAGCAGTACTTC. Its protein product is CASSAGTGLYEQYF.

This rearrangement joins TRBV5-1 to TRBJ1-1; D unresolved. Trimming removed 6 bases from V and 4 bases from J, with 16 bases in between. Germline V gives CDR1 SGHRS, CDR2 YFSETQ. The CDR3 has 14 amino acids. The CDR3 DNA sequence: TGCGCCAGCACCAAGTCCCGGGGTGGCACTGAAGCTTTCTTT. Translated: CASTKSRGGTEAFF.

The chain carries TRBV6-2 or TRBV6-3 and TRBJ2-4; D unclear. Germline V gene sequence: CDR1 MNHEY, CDR2 SVGEGT. This CDR3 is 13 amino acids long. V lost 5 bases, J lost 5 bases, and 10 bases lay in between. CDR3 region: CASSTSYENIQYF. As DNA, the CDR3 is TGTGCCAGCAGTACCTCCTATGAAAACATTCAGTACTTC.

This chain uses TRBV29-1 with TRBJ1-1; D gene ambiguous. V dropped 1 base and J dropped 0 bases, with 9 bases sitting between them. Germline V gene lookup returns CDR1 SQVTM and CDR2 ANQGSEA. The CDR3 covers 14 residues. CDR3 residues: CSVEGWGLNTEAFF. The CDR3 nucleotides read TGCAGCGTTGAAGGGTGGGGATTGAACACTGAAGCTTTCTTT.

The chain links TRBV2 to TRBJ2-7; no definite D call. The germline CDR1 and CDR2 sequences are SNHLY and FYNNEI. V was shortened by 7 bases and J by 4 bases, with 11 bases between the two germline ends. The CDR3 spans 12 residues. Written as DNA, the CDR3 is TGTGCCAGCAACGGCCACGAATACGAGCAGTACTTC. This translates into CASNGHEYEQYF.

This sequence joins TRBV11-2 and TRBJ2-7; the D is unclear. Germline V CDR1 and CDR2: SGHAT, FQNNGV. The V end was cut by 0 bases, the J end by 5 bases, with 14 bases between. This CDR3 comprises 15 residues. CDR3 DNA sequence: TGTGCCAGCAGCTTAGATTATGCGACTCTCGACGAGCAGTACTTC. This sequence encodes CASSLDYATLDEQYF. The full variable domain, completed using reference TRBV11-2 and TRBJ2-7, is EAGVAQSPRYKIIEKRQSVAFWCNPISGHATLYWYQQILGQGPKLLIQFQNNGVVDDSQLPKDRFSAERLKGVDSTLKIQPAKLEDSAVYLCASSLDYATLDEQYFGPGTRLTVT.

The genes are TRBV15 and TRBJ1-1, with no clear D. The CDR3 sequence is 14 residues long. V was cut by 5 bases and J by 0 bases, with 10 bases left in between. Germline V gene data show CDR1 as LNHNV and CDR2 as YYDKDF (reference sequence). For the CDR3, the DNA is TGTGCCACCAGCCCGAGGGCTGTGAACACTGAAGCTTTCTTT. It encodes CATSPRAVNTEAFF.

The V call is TRBV2, the J call TRBJ1-5; no reliable D call. CDR1 and CDR2 from the germline V gene are SNHLY and FYNNEI. V was shortened by 2 bases and J by 2 bases, with 13 bases between the two germline ends. This CDR3 region has 16 residues. The CDR3 sequence: CASSEFVDLGNQPQHF. In DNA, the CDR3 is TGTGCCAGCAGTGAATTTGTGGATTTGGGCAATCAGCCCCAGCATTTT.

The V call is TRBV7-9, the J call TRBJ2-5; TRBD2 might be the D (5 bases). V shed 7 bases and J shed 5 bases, with 23 bases lying between them. Germline-derived CDR1 and CDR2 are SEHNR and FQNEAQ (reference sequence). The CDR3 is made up of 16 amino acids. CDR3 DNA sequence: TGTGCCAGCATCCTTAGTCCCTCGACTACCCCGGAGACCCAGTACTTC. Translating gives CASILSPSTTPETQYF.

V gene TRBV7-9 combines with J gene TRBJ1-1, with D possibly TRBD1 on 6 matching bases. Trimming removed 4 bases at V and 7 bases at J, with 19 bases between. The germline gives CDR1 SEHNR, CDR2 FQNEAQ (reference sequence). CDR3 length: 15 residues. This chain's CDR3 is CASSSITGPRDEAFF. Here the CDR3 DNA reads TGTGCCAGCAGCTCGATTACAGGGCCGCGGGATGAAGCTTTCTTT.

V usage is TRBV9 and J usage is TRBJ2-3; 9 bases line up with TRBD2. The CDR3 runs to 15 residues. V lost 6 bases to trimming and J lost 3 bases; unmatched junction nucleotides: 8. Germline V gives CDR1 SGDLS, CDR2 YYNGEE. CDR3 sequence reads: CASTGGGVGTDTQYF. The CDR3, as DNA: TGTGCCAGCACCGGCGGGGGGGTGGGGACAGATACGCAGTATTTT. Based on the CDR3 plus reference TRBV9 and TRBJ2-3, the full variable domain is DSGVTQTPKHLITATGQRVTLRCSPRSGDLSVYWYQQSLDQGLQFLIQYYNGEERAKGNILERFSAQQFPDLHSELNLSSLELGDSALYFCASTGGGVGTDTQYFGPGTRLTVL.

This chain links TRBV9 with TRBJ2-7, with 7 bases that match TRBD2. This CDR3 spans 14 amino acids. Germline V lookup: CDR1 SGDLS, CDR2 YYNGEE. V trimming: 3 bases; J trimming: 5 bases; junction bases outside the gene matches: 8. The CDR3: CASSAGLGLDEQYF. The CDR3 nucleotides read TGTGCCAGCAGCGCTGGACTAGGCCTTGACGAGCAGTACTTC.

The chain links TRBV11-2 to TRBJ2-1; D not certain. CDR1 is SGHAT and CDR2 is FQNNGV in the germline V gene. The ends were cut back, 8 bases at V and 10 bases at J, with 9 bases in the middle. This CDR3 contains 10 residues. As DNA, the CDR3 is TGTGCCAGCGGTAATGGAGAGCAGTTCTTC. Protein sequence: CASGNGEQFF.

This chain joins TRBV6-7 and TRBJ1-2, with D tentatively TRBD1 (5 bases). TRBV6-7 is flagged as an ORF with uncertain function. The CDR3 extends over 15 amino acids. V lost 0 bases and J lost 4, with 12 bases in between. CDR3 in amino acids: CASSYSSKGTYGYTF. The CDR3 bases are TGTGCCAGCAGTTACTCGAGTAAGGGGACCTATGGCTACACCTTC.

The V and J genes are TRBV27 and TRBJ1-1, with TRBD1 matching over 9 bases. From germline, CDR1 is MNHEY and CDR2 SMNVEV (reference sequence). The junction had 14 bases not matched to a gene; V was cut back by 6 bases and J by 6 bases. CDR3 length: 16 residues. DNA of the CDR3: TGTGCCAGCAGCCGCGGACAGGGGCCGAGTAGTTCTGAAGCTTTCTTT. Residues: CASSRGQGPSSSEAFF.

J is TRBJ2-7 and V is TRBV7-9; either TRBD1 or TRBD2 may supply D (5 bases each). CDR1 and CDR2 (germline): SEHNR, FQNEAQ (reference sequence). The CDR3 sequence is 14 residues long. V lost 3 bases and J lost 1, with 10 bases in between. The CDR3 bases are TGTGCCAGCAGCTTCGGGGACGGATCCTACGAGCAGTACTTC. Translation: CASSFGDGSYEQYF.

This chain joins TRBV7-9 and TRBJ1-2, with a tentative D call TRBD1 (6 bases). With 1 base removed from V and 8 bases from J, the gap between germline ends came to 14 bases. CDR1 is SEHNR and CDR2 is FQNEAQ in the germline V gene (reference sequence). The CDR3 contains 14 residues. The CDR3: CASSLGTLRGGYTF. CDR3 nucleotide sequence: TGTGCCAGCAGCTTAGGGACCCTCAGGGGCGGCTACACCTTC.

In its sample, this clonotype was seen once. The chain recombines TRBV7-9 with TRBJ2-1; the match to TRBD2 covers 7 bases. The CDR3 covers 15 residues. Germline CDR1 and CDR2: SEHNR and FQNEAQ (reference sequence). The junction had 6 bases not matched to a gene; V was cut back by 0 bases and J by 7 bases. DNA for the CDR3: TGTGCCAGCAGCTTAGCAGCGGGGACGAAAAATGAGCAGTTCTTC. Translated, it gives CASSLAAGTKNEQFF.

The chain carries TRBV7-6 and TRBJ1-2; D is perhaps TRBD1 (5 bases). Trimming removed 0 bases from V and 4 bases from J, with 12 bases in between. Germline V gene lookup returns CDR1 SGHVS and CDR2 FNYEAQ. CDR3 size: 15 residues. CDR3 DNA: TGTGCCAGCAGCTTAGCCCCCGGGGGTAGCTATGGCTACACCTTC. Protein sequence: CASSLAPGGSYGYTF. The full variable domain, with the rest looked up from reference TRBV7-6 and TRBJ1-2, is GAGVSQSPRYKVTKRGQDVALRCDPISGHVSLYWYRQALGQGPEFLTYFNYEAQQDKSGLPNDRFSAERPEGSISTLTIQRTEQRDSAMYRCASSLAPGGSYGYTFGSGTRLTVV.

The genes are TRBV13 and TRBJ2-5; a possible D gene is TRBD2 (5 bases). V dropped 2 bases and J dropped 0 bases, with 10 bases sitting between them. The CDR3 runs to 15 residues. Germline values: CDR1 PRHDT, CDR2 FYEKMQ (reference sequence). Here the CDR3 DNA reads TGTGCCAGCAGCTTAAGAGCGGACCACCAAGAGACCCAGTACTTC. Protein sequence: CASSLRADHQETQYF.

The chain recombines TRBV19 with TRBJ1-1; 8 bases map to TRBD1. From germline, CDR1 is LNHDA and CDR2 SQIVND (reference sequence). The CDR3 is 14 amino acids. Trimming took 5 bases from V and 4 from J; bases not matched to a gene: 6. CDR3 sequence reads: CASSPGGRFTEAFF. In DNA form, the CDR3 reads TGTGCCAGTAGTCCAGGGGGCAGGTTCACTGAAGCTTTCTTT.

This clonotype was counted once. V usage is TRBV19 and J usage is TRBJ1-1; D possibly corresponds to TRBD1 (6 bases). Germline V CDR1 and CDR2: LNHDA, SQIVND (reference sequence). This CDR3 is 15 amino acids long. Trimming left V 3 bases short and J 6 bases short, with 17 bases between. The DNA for the CDR3 is TGTGCCAGTAGTATGGGGGCCATTGACAGTTCTGAAGCTTTCTTT. Translating gives CASSMGAIDSSEAFF.

The chain recombines TRBV27 with TRBJ2-1; D ambiguous. Germline loops: CDR1 MNHEY, CDR2 SMNVEV (reference sequence). Trimming removed 6 bases from V and 8 bases from J, with 17 bases in between. CDR3 length: 14 residues. The CDR3 is CASSTQPRLDEQFF. CDR3 coding DNA: TGTGCCAGCAGCACACAACCCCGGCTCGATGAGCAGTTCTTC.

The J gene is TRBJ1-1, the V gene TRBV20-1; maybe TRBD1 (6 bases). V dropped 6 bases and J dropped 4 bases, with 9 bases sitting between them. This CDR3 has 11 amino acids. Germline lookup yields CDR1 DFQATT and CDR2 SNEGSKA (reference sequence). CDR3 in amino acids: CSAPGVTEAFF. The CDR3 nucleotides are TGCAGTGCCCCAGGGGTCACTGAAGCTTTCTTT.

Only a few counts were recorded for this clonotype. CDR3 amino acids: CASSEAQGTNTEAFF. The CDR3 DNA reads TGTGCCAGCAGTGAAGCCCAAGGGACGAACACTGAAGCTTTCTTT. The V and J genes are TRBV2 and TRBJ1-1, with D perhaps TRBD1 (5 bases). Trimming pared 0 bases from V and 1 base from J, leaving 9 bases between. This CDR3 spans 15 amino acids. CDR1 and CDR2 from the germline V gene are SNHLY and FYNNEI.